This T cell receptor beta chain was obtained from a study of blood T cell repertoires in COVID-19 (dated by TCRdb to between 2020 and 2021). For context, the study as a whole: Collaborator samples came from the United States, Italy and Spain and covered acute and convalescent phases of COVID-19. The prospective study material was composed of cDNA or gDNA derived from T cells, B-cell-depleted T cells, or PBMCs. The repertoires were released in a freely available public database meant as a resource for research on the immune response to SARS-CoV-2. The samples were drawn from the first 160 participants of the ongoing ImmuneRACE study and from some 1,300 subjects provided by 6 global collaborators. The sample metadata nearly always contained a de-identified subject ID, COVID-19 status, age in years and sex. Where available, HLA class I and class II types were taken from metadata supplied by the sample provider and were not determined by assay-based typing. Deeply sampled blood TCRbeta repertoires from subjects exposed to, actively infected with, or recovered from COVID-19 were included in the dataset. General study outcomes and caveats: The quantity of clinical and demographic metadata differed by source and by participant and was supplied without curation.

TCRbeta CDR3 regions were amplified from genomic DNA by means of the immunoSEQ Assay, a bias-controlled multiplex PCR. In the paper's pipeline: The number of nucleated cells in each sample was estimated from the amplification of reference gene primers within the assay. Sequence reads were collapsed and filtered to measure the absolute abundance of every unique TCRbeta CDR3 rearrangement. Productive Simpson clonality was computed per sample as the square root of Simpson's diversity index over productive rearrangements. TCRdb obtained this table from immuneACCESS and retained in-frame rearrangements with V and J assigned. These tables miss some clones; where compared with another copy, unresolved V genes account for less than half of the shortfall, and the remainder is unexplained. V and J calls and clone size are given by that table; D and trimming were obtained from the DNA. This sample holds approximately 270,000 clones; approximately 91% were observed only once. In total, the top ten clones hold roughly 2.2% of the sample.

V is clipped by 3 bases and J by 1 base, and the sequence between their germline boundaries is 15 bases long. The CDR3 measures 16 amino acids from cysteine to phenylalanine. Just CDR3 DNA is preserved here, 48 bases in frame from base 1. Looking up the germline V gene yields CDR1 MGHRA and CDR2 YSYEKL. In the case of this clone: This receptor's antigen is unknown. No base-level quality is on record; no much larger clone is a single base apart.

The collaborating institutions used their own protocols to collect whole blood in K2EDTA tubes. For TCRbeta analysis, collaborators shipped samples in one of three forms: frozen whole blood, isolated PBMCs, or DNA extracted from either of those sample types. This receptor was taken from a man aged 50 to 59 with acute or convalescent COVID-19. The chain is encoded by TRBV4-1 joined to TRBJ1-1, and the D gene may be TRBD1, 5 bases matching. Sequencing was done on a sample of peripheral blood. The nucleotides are TGCGCCAGCAGCCAGGGCAGGGTCTCGGGGAACACTGAAGCTTTCTTT. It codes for CASSQGRVSGNTEAFF.